Presented here are 8 T cell receptor beta chains from one specimen sequenced in a study of radiotherapy plus CTLA-4 blockade in lung cancer. Method: immunoSEQ multiplex PCR; TCRdb's copy keeps in-frame clones and lacks some. The table has some 80,000 clones, 78% seen once. This material consisted of peripheral blood, taken from a patient treated with radiotherapy plus ipilimumab. The receptors were gathered from a human donor with non-small cell lung cancer whose response to radiotherapy plus ipilimumab could not be evaluated. Some clones in this sample may be carry-over from other donors' samples.

V usage is TRBV28 and J usage is TRBJ2-7; no clear D. CDR1 and CDR2 from the germline V gene are MDHEN and SYDVKM. Deletions cut 3 bases from V and 7 bases from J, with 16 bases between. The CDR3 consists of 14 residues. The CDR3 region has the DNA TGTGCCAGCAGTTTGGTTGTAGGTACAGAAGAGCAGTACTTC. Its translation is CASSLVVGTEEQYF.

The chain is built from TRBV6-6 and TRBJ2-1; D uncertain. Germline assignment: CDR1 MNHNY and CDR2 SVGAGI (reference sequence). V gave up 0 bases and J gave up 8 bases, with 8 bases separating them. There are 13 residues in the CDR3. The CDR3 coding sequence is TGTGCCAGCAGTTACTCTGTGCTATATGAGCAGTTCTTC. It encodes CASSYSVLYEQFF.

This clone was counted once. This sequence joins TRBV7-9 and TRBJ2-5; 7 bases line up with TRBD1. V trimming: 1 base; J trimming: 5 bases; junction bases outside the gene matches: 7. CDR1 is SEHNR and CDR2 is FQNEAQ in the germline V gene (reference sequence). The CDR3 consists of 15 residues. CDR3: CASSLDRGQRETQYF. The DNA of the CDR3 is TGTGCCAGCAGCTTAGACAGGGGACAAAGGGAGACCCAGTACTTC.

J is TRBJ2-7 and V is TRBV27; D uncertain. Deletions cut 6 bases from V and 3 bases from J, with 9 bases between. This CDR3 region has 12 residues. CDR1 is MNHEY, CDR2 SMNVEV, per germline (reference sequence). The CDR3 reads CASSERIYEQYF. The CDR3 DNA reads TGTGCCAGCAGCGAGAGAATCTACGAGCAGTACTTC.

The rearrangement links TRBV19 to TRBJ2-4; 8 positions match TRBD1. Germline CDR1 LNHDA, CDR2 SQIVND (reference sequence). The CDR3 sequence is 15 residues long. With V trimmed by 3 bases and J by 3 bases, 4 bases remained unmatched. CDR3 coding DNA: TGTGCCAGTAGTATCTCAGGGGGCGGCAAAAACATTCAGTACTTC. Translating gives CASSISGGGKNIQYF. The whole variable domain, filled in from reference TRBV19 and TRBJ2-4, reads DGGITQSPKYLFRKEGQNVTLSCEQNLNHDAMYWYRQDPGQGLRLIYYSQIVNDFQKGDIAEGYSVSREKKESFPLTVTSAQKNPTAFYLCASSISGGGKNIQYFGAGTRLSVL.

This chain uses TRBV5-1 with TRBJ2-2; 15 bases map to TRBD2. CDR1 and CDR2 (germline): SGHRS, YFSETQ. The J segment lost 4 bases and the V segment lost 3 bases, leaving 10 bases of the junction unmatched. The CDR3 is made up of 19 amino acids. This CDR3 is CASSSKGLAGGPITGELFF. CDR3 DNA sequence: TGCGCCAGCAGCTCGAAAGGACTAGCGGGGGGGCCTATCACCGGGGAGCTGTTTTTT. The full variable domain, rest sourced from reference TRBV5-1 and TRBJ2-2, is KAGVTQTPRYLIKTRGQQVTLSCSPISGHRSVSWYQQTPGQGLQFLFEYFSETQRNKGNFPGRFSGRQFSNSRSEMNVSTLELGDSALYLCASSSKGLAGGPITGELFFGEGSRLTVL.

The chain uses TRBV11-2 and TRBJ2-2, with a possible D match to TRBD1 (6 bases). The CDR3 spans 17 residues. The V and J ends lost 0 bases and 2 bases respectively, with 13 bases between them. The germline gives CDR1 SGHAT, CDR2 FQNNGV. Written as DNA, the CDR3 is TGTGCCAGCAGCTTAGAGGCCTGGACAGTTAACACCGGGGAGCTGTTTTTT. Translation: CASSLEAWTVNTGELFF.

This sequence joins TRBV7-6 and TRBJ2-2, with 9 bases identical to TRBD2. Per the germline V gene, CDR1 is SGHVS and CDR2 is FNYEAQ. The CDR3 spans 15 residues. Trimming cost V 4 bases and J 3 bases; bases outside gene matches: 3. The CDR3 loop reads CASSSSGAYTGELFF. The CDR3 bases are TGTGCCAGCAGCTCTAGCGGGGCATACACCGGGGAGCTGTTTTTT.